The 23 T cell receptor beta chains listed next were all sequenced from one sample in a study of T-cell reconstitution after alpha-beta-depleted transplantation in children. These TCRs' antigens remain unknown. General study findings and limits: One year post-transplant, T-cell counts and diversity were largely derived from T cells produced anew.

Using unique molecular identifiers, the investigators prepared the TCRbeta library. TCRdb ran MiXCR on the PCR reads and lists one entry per CDR3 protein. The sample carries about 290,000 distinct CDR3 sequences, almost 8% recorded once. This material consisted of peripheral blood, taken 360 days after TCRalphabeta/CD19-depleted stem cell transplant. These receptors were obtained from a female patient aged 2-9 years who had a stem cell transplant for Fanconi anemia, so the T cells may come from the graft donor.

The chain couples TRBV15 to TRBJ1-6; 7 nucleotides align to TRBD1. There are 16 residues in the CDR3. The J segment lost 10 bases and the V segment lost 6 bases, leaving 15 bases of the junction unmatched. Germline-derived CDR1 and CDR2 are LNHNV and YYDKDF (reference sequence). CDR3 loop: CATRGGTAAAKSPLHF. The CDR3 nucleotides read TGTGCCACCAGGGGGGGGACAGCCGCCGCGAAATCACCCCTCCACTTT.

There are many counts of this clonotype. The rearrangement links TRBV5-1 to TRBJ1-1; possibly TRBD1 for D (5 bases). The CDR3 totals 15 residues. The ends were cut back, 3 bases at V and 0 bases at J, with 12 bases in the middle. Germline V gene data show CDR1 as SGHRS and CDR2 as YFSETQ. The CDR3 spells CASSSGSVMNTEAFF. The CDR3, as DNA: TGCGCCAGCAGCTCAGGGTCCGTGATGAACACTGAAGCTTTCTTT.

This clonotype was seen a handful of times. The CDR3 loop is CASRNTGILNTEAFF. In DNA, the CDR3 is TGTGCCAGCAGAAACACCGGGATTTTGAACACTGAAGCTTTCTTT. V usage is TRBV12-3 or TRBV12-4 and J usage is TRBJ1-1; D uncertain. This CDR3 region has 15 residues. V was shortened by 6 bases and J by 0 bases, with 14 bases between the two germline ends.

This clonotype was counted a few times. The chain employs TRBV20-1 and TRBJ2-7; TRBD1 matches 12 bases. Germline trimming cut 6 bases from V and 2 bases from J; bases unmatched to any gene: 11. This CDR3 has 16 amino acids. CDR1 DFQATT and CDR2 SNEGSKA come from the germline V gene (reference sequence). The CDR3 DNA follows: TGCAGTGCCAACAACAGGGGACAGGGGGCTGCCTACGAGCAGTACTTC. Translated: CSANNRGQGAAYEQYF.

This clonotype has just a few counts. J is TRBJ2-2 and V is TRBV7-9, with a possible D match to TRBD2 (5 bases). The germline V gene encodes CDR1 SEHNR and CDR2 FQNEAQ (reference sequence). The CDR3 has 13 amino acids. V lost 3 bases, J lost 7 bases, and 9 bases lay in between. The CDR3 reads CASSFSRVGELFF. The DNA of the CDR3 is TGTGCCAGCAGCTTTTCGAGGGTCGGGGAGCTGTTTTTT. Full variable domain (remainder filled in from reference TRBV7-9 and TRBJ2-2): DTGVSQNPRHKITKRGQNVTFRCDPISEHNRLYWYRQTLGQGPEFLTYFQNEAQLEKSRLLSDRFSAERPKGSFSTLEIQRTEQGDSAMYLCASSFSRVGELFFGEGSRLTVL.

This clonotype was found many times. V is TRBV12-3 or TRBV12-4 and J is TRBJ1-6; TRBD1 is a possible D gene (6 bases). The CDR3 covers 14 residues. V was shortened by 2 bases and J by 8 bases, with 10 bases between the two germline ends. The CDR3 coding sequence is TGTGCCAGCAGTTTAACAGGGAAGGATTCACCCCTCCACTTT. This codes for CASSLTGKDSPLHF.

This clonotype was observed many times. The V and J genes are TRBV5-1 and TRBJ1-1; D may be TRBD1 (5 bases). CDR1 and CDR2 (germline): SGHRS, YFSETQ. The CDR3 totals 16 residues. Between the trimmed V and J ends, which lost 0 bases and 2 bases, there was a span of 14 bases. Written as DNA, the CDR3 is TGCGCCAGCAGCTTGGGACCCCAGGGATCTAACACTGAAGCTTTCTTT. Protein: CASSLGPQGSNTEAFF.

V gene TRBV19 combines with J gene TRBJ2-2, with a weak D call TRBD2 (6 bases). CDR3 size: 16 residues. CDR1 LNHDA and CDR2 SQIVND come from the germline V gene (reference sequence). The V and J ends lost 6 bases and 2 bases respectively, with 16 bases between them. The CDR3 sequence is CASSNPWDFNTGELFF. CDR3 DNA: TGTGCCAGTAGCAATCCCTGGGACTTTAACACCGGGGAGCTGTTTTTT.

At least ten counts were recorded for this clonotype. The chain couples TRBV20-1 to TRBJ2-5, with 9 positions matching TRBD2. V lost 4 bases and J lost 2; bases outside the gene matches: 8. Germline V gene sequence: CDR1 DFQATT, CDR2 SNEGSKA (reference sequence). The CDR3 runs to 15 residues. As DNA, the CDR3 is TGCAGTGCTAACCCTAGACTAGCGGCACAAGAGACCCAGTACTTC. It translates to CSANPRLAAQETQYF.

This clonotype was counted at least ten times. V usage is TRBV5-1 and J usage is TRBJ2-1, with 10 bases fitting TRBD2. There are 15 residues in the CDR3. Trimming at V came to 4 bases and at J to 3 bases, leaving 4 bases not matched to a gene. Germline V gene data show CDR1 as SGHRS and CDR2 as YFSETQ. The CDR3 DNA sequence: TGCGCCAGCAGCCCCGCTAGCGGGAGCTACAATGAGCAGTTCTTC. Protein sequence: CASSPASGSYNEQFF.

In this sample, this clonotype turned up many times. V gene TRBV12-3 or TRBV12-4 combines with J gene TRBJ1-6, with D perhaps TRBD1 (6 bases). The CDR3 sequence is 16 residues long. V lost 3 bases and J 7 bases, leaving 16 bases between the germline ends. CDR3 sequence (DNA): TGTGCCAGCAGTTTTCACCCGACAGGTTCCAATTCACCCCTCCACTTT. This gives the protein CASSFHPTGSNSPLHF.

This clonotype was recorded a few times. The chain combines TRBV7-6 with TRBJ1-1, with D tentatively TRBD1 (6 bases). Trimming left V 3 bases short and J 7 bases short, with 21 bases between. CDR3 length equals 16 residues. Germline V lookup: CDR1 SGHVS, CDR2 FNYEAQ. The CDR3 DNA follows: TGTGCCAGCAGCTTTGGGAGGGGGATGGCCGTTAGTGAAGCTTTCTTT. This encodes CASSFGRGMAVSEAFF. The full variable domain, in which reference TRBV7-6 and TRBJ1-1 provide the parts outside the CDR3, is GAGVSQSPRYKVTKRGQDVALRCDPISGHVSLYWYRQALGQGPEFLTYFNYEAQQDKSGLPNDRFSAERPEGSISTLTIQRTEQRDSAMYRCASSFGRGMAVSEAFFGQGTRLTVV.

The chain employs TRBV11-3 and TRBJ2-7, with D unclear. V lost 5 bases to trimming and J lost 0 bases, with 8 bases between them. The CDR3 runs 13 residues. Germline V gene data show CDR1 as SGHNT and CDR2 as YENEEA. The CDR3 DNA is TGTGCCAGCAGCCGGAGCAACTCCTACGAGCAGTACTTC. It codes for CASSRSNSYEQYF.

This clonotype was seen more than once but under ten times. This rearrangement joins TRBV30 to TRBJ2-5, with a weak D call TRBD2 (6 bases). Germline CDR1 and CDR2: GTSNPN and SVGIG (reference sequence). The V end was cut by 0 bases, the J end by 5 bases, with 16 bases between. CDR3 length: 15 residues. The CDR3 nucleotides read TGTGCCTGGAGTGTACTTGGGGGGTGGGGGGAGACCCAGTACTTC. It yields the protein CAWSVLGGWGETQYF.

This clonotype was detected only a few times. J is TRBJ1-4 and V is TRBV30; possible D gene TRBD1, 6 bases. CDR3 length: 13 amino acids. Deletions cut 0 bases from V and 9 bases from J, with 11 bases between. Germline loops: CDR1 GTSNPN, CDR2 SVGIG (reference sequence). The CDR3 region is CAWSVQTGQKLFF. The CDR3 bases are TGTGCCTGGAGTGTACAGACAGGCCAAAAACTGTTTTTT.

This clonotype has a single count. The chain employs TRBV4-1 and TRBJ2-6; weak D call: TRBD2 (7 bases). CDR3 size: 16 residues. From germline, CDR1 is MGHRA and CDR2 YSYEKL. The V end lost 1 base, the J end lost 4 bases, and 11 bases lay between the germline ends. CDR3 nucleotide sequence: TGCGCCAGCAGCCAAGGGGGGGGCACAGGGGCCAACGTCCTGACTTTC. It encodes CASSQGGGTGANVLTF.

This clonotype has more than one count but fewer than ten. The genes are TRBV18 and TRBJ2-5, with D unresolved. CDR1 KGHSH and CDR2 LQKENI come from the germline V gene. The CDR3 consists of 13 residues. V was shortened by 4 bases and J by 5 bases, with 11 bases between the two germline ends. Written as DNA, the CDR3 is TGTGCCAGCTCACTCGTCAGTCGGGAGACCCAGTACTTC. Amino acids: CASSLVSRETQYF.

V usage is TRBV20-1 and J usage is TRBJ1-1; no definite D call. With 8 bases removed from V and 10 bases from J, the gap between germline ends came to 17 bases. CDR1 DFQATT and CDR2 SNEGSKA come from the germline V gene (reference sequence). CDR3 length: 11 amino acids. CDR3 coding DNA: TGCAGTCCCGGACGCCCCGGACCAGCTTTCTTT. Its protein product is CSPGRPGPAFF.

Only a few counts were recorded for this clonotype. The chain links TRBV12-1 to TRBJ2-7; TRBD2, the D gene given by the table, was not confirmed from the DNA. TRBV12-1 is deemed a pseudogene. The CDR3 covers 15 residues. The CDR3 here is CASSIRTSGVREQYF. CDR3 bases: TGTGCCAGCAGCATCAGGACTAGCGGGGTCCGCGAGCAGTACTTC.

This clonotype was observed at least ten times. The gene calls are TRBV5-1 and TRBJ2-1, with 8 bases identical to TRBD1. This CDR3 contains 14 residues. The ends lost 4 bases at V and 5 bases at J; junction bases unmatched: 5. CDR1 SGHRS and CDR2 YFSETQ come from the germline V gene. Written as DNA, the CDR3 is TGCGCCAGCAGCCTCGGACAGGGAAACAATGAGCAGTTCTTC. Residues: CASSLGQGNNEQFF.

This rearrangement joins TRBV4-1 to TRBJ2-2, with D perhaps TRBD2 (6 bases). The CDR3 has 16 residues. Trimming stripped 5 bases from V and 5 bases from J, with 18 bases between. CDR1 is MGHRA and CDR2 is YSYEKL in the germline V gene. CDR3 sequence (DNA): TGCGCCAGCAGCGACTACGGGCGCCGGGGGACCGGGGAGCTGTTTTTT. Translating gives CASSDYGRRGTGELFF.

This clonotype was seen more than once but under ten times. V is TRBV3-1 and J is TRBJ2-7; 14 nucleotides line up with TRBD2. The CDR3 is 16 amino acids. V lost 4 bases, J lost 4 bases, and 6 bases stayed unmatched. Germline CDR1 is LGHDT and CDR2 is YNNKEL (reference sequence). The CDR3 DNA is TGTGCCAGCAGCCCGGGACTAGCGGGGGCTAGATACGAGCAGTACTTC. This gives the protein CASSPGLAGARYEQYF.

This clonotype occurred many times. The CDR3 coding sequence is TGTGCCATCAGTGAGTCGGCCGGGGGACTAGAGTATGAGCAGTTCTTC. It yields the protein CAISESAGGLEYEQFF. The chain employs TRBV10-3 and TRBJ2-1; 8 bases are a match to TRBD2. The germline CDR1 and CDR2 sequences are ENHRY and SYGVKD. The junction had 9 bases not matched to a gene; V was cut back by 0 bases and J by 8 bases. The CDR3 totals 16 residues.